These 10 T cell receptor beta chains were sequenced from one sample in a study of T cells in Graves' hyperthyroidism and ophthalmopathy. Researchers amplified the TCR beta CDR3 regions from RNA transcripts. Using the HTBI primer set, a first-round RT-PCR was run on the TCR CDR3. Each CDR3 protein is one row after TCRdb ran MiXCR on the multiplex PCR reads. Altogether about 410,000 distinct CDR3 sequences are present, approximately 14% being singletons, with the ten largest covering roughly 13%. The sample taken for sequencing was blood. The receptors shown here come from a young man with Graves' ophthalmopathy.

This clonotype was counted ten times or more. The rearrangement joins TRBV20-1 to TRBJ1-2; TRBD1 agrees at 8 bases. The CDR3 sequence is 12 residues long. V trimming: 5 bases; J trimming: 8 bases; junction bases outside the gene matches: 7. Germline CDR1 is DFQATT and CDR2 is SNEGSKA (reference sequence). The CDR3 sequence: CSAGGSGGGYTF. The CDR3 DNA reads TGCAGTGCTGGAGGGTCAGGGGGCGGCTACACCTTC.

The chain carries TRBV19 and TRBJ2-5; the D gene is possibly TRBD2 (5 bases). Germline lookup yields CDR1 LNHDA and CDR2 SQIVND (reference sequence). CDR3 length equals 14 residues. The V gene lost 0 bases and the J gene lost 4 bases, with 9 bases spanning the gap. CDR3 amino acids: CASSIDAGGETQYF. DNA of the CDR3: TGTGCCAGTAGTATAGATGCGGGCGGAGAGACCCAGTACTTC. Looking up the rest from reference TRBV19 and TRBJ2-5 gives the full variable domain: DGGITQSPKYLFRKEGQNVTLSCEQNLNHDAMYWYRQDPGQGLRLIYYSQIVNDFQKGDIAEGYSVSREKKESFPLTVTSAQKNPTAFYLCASSIDAGGETQYFGPGTRLLVL.

This clonotype showed up many times. The chain couples TRBV20-1 to TRBJ1-1, with D maybe TRBD1 (5 bases). The CDR3 has 14 residues. The V and J ends lost 5 bases and 1 base respectively, with 14 bases between them. The germline gives CDR1 DFQATT, CDR2 SNEGSKA (reference sequence). The CDR3 DNA follows: TGCAGTGCTGGCGGGGCAGGAAAGAACACTGAAGCTTTCTTT. Its translation is CSAGGAGKNTEAFF.

This clonotype showed up many times. This chain uses TRBV7-8 with TRBJ1-2; D might be TRBD1 (6 bases). V dropped 5 bases and J dropped 2 bases, with 24 bases sitting between them. This CDR3 spans 18 amino acids. CDR1 SGHVS and CDR2 FQNEAQ come from the germline V gene. This CDR3 reads CASSHHREGGGSNYGYTF. Here the CDR3 DNA reads TGTGCCAGCAGCCACCACCGCGAGGGGGGGGGCTCGAACTATGGCTACACCTTC.

This clonotype was recorded at least ten times. The chain joins TRBV20-1 to TRBJ2-1; 9 bases fit TRBD2. Per the germline V gene, CDR1 is DFQATT and CDR2 is SNEGSKA (reference sequence). Unmatched junction bases numbered 11, after V lost 6 bases and J lost 8 bases. This CDR3 has 14 amino acids. CDR3 residues: CSAGEAGGRDEQFF. CDR3 coding DNA: TGCAGTGCGGGCGAGGCGGGAGGGCGGGATGAGCAGTTCTTC.

V gene TRBV29-1 combines with J gene TRBJ2-1; D gene unclear. Between the trimmed V and J ends, which lost 4 bases and 10 bases, there was a span of 14 bases. Germline CDR1 reads SQVTM; CDR2 reads ANQGSEA. The CDR3 has 12 residues. The CDR3 DNA reads TGCAGCGTTGCCTCCGGTGGCACCGAGCAGTTCTTC. As protein: CSVASGGTEQFF.

This clonotype was counted many times. The rearrangement uses TRBV20-1 and TRBJ2-1, with D perhaps TRBD1 (6 bases). This CDR3 comprises 17 residues. Trimming stripped 2 bases from V and 0 bases from J, with 17 bases between. The germline V gene has CDR1 DFQATT and CDR2 SNEGSKA (reference sequence). This chain's CDR3 is CSARHSGQYGSYNEQFF. The CDR3 DNA reads TGCAGTGCTAGACACTCAGGACAGTACGGCTCCTACAATGAGCAGTTCTTC.

The rearrangement joins TRBV18 to TRBJ1-2, with D perhaps TRBD1 (6 bases). This CDR3 has 16 amino acids. Germline V gives CDR1 KGHSH, CDR2 LQKENI. The V and J ends lost 5 bases and 0 bases respectively, with 16 bases between them. As DNA, the CDR3 is TGTGCCAGCTCATTTAACCGGGACACCACTAACTATGGCTACACCTTC. Its translation: CASSFNRDTTNYGYTF.

This clonotype was seen more than once but under ten times. CDR3 protein: CASSQPTDLREAFF. CDR3 coding DNA: TGTGCCAGCAGCCAACCGACGGACCTGAGGGAAGCTTTCTTT. J is TRBJ1-1 and V is TRBV4-2; D remains unclear. The CDR3 runs to 14 residues. In germline, CDR1 is LGHNA, CDR2 YNFKEQ. V lost 2 bases and J 8 bases, leaving 15 bases between the germline ends.

The V and J genes are TRBV7-6 and TRBJ2-1, with TRBD2 as a possible D gene (6 bases). Trimming removed 5 bases from V and 2 bases from J, with 19 bases in between. Germline-derived CDR1 and CDR2 are SGHVS and FNYEAQ. This CDR3 is built from 17 residues. CDR3 residues: CASSPGSYSGPYNEQFF. Here the CDR3 DNA reads TGTGCCAGCAGCCCAGGGTCATATAGCGGACCCTACAATGAGCAGTTCTTC.